The T cell receptor (beta chain) under discussion was sequenced for a study of T cells in Graves' hyperthyroidism and ophthalmopathy. Germline CDR1 is SGHTA and CDR2 is FQGNSA. This CDR3 spans 15 amino acids. V gave up 1 base and J gave up 2 bases, with 9 bases separating them. Regarding this clonotype: As yet, its antigen is unknown.

The blood sample predates any ophthalmopathy symptoms, coming from first hyperthyroidism diagnosis. Study results and caveats: The blood repertoire included most of the expanded thyroid clonotypes above 0.001.

RNA transcripts served as the template for amplifying TCR beta CDR3 regions. Carried out on the TCR CDR3, a first-round RT-PCR used the HTBI primer set. A single record per CDR3 protein comes from TCRdb applying MiXCR to the multiplex PCR reads. The table shows some 400,000 distinct CDR3 sequences, with approximately 13% occurring only once. This clonotype originated in a man under 40 with Graves' hyperthyroidism that later progressed to Graves' ophthalmopathy. The sequenced sample consisted of blood. V and J are TRBV7-2 and TRBJ2-1; D gene ambiguous. For the CDR3, the DNA is TGTGCCAGCAGCTTAGTCCGTCCAGCCTACAATGAGCAGTTCTTC. Protein sequence: CASSLVRPAYNEQFF.